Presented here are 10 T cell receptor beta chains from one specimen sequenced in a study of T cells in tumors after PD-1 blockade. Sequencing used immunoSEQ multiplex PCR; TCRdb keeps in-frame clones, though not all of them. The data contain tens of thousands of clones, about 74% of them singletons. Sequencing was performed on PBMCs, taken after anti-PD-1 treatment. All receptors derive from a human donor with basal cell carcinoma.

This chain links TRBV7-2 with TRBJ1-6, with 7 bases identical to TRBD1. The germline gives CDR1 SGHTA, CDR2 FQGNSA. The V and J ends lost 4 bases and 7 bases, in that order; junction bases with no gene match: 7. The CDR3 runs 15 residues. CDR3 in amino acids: CASSSRQGRNSPLHF. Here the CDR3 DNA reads TGTGCCAGCAGCTCACGACAGGGTCGAAATTCACCCCTCCACTTT. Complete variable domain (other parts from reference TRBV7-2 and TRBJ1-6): GAGVSQSPSNKVTEKGKDVELRCDPISGHTALYWYRQSLGQGLEFLIYFQGNSAPDKSGLPSDRFSAERTGGSVSTLTIQRTQQEDSAVYLCASSSRQGRNSPLHFGNGTRLTVT.

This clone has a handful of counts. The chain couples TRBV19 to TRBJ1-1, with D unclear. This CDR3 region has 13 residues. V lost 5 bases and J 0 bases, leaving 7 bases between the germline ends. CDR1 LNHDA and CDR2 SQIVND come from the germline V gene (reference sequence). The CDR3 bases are TGTGCCAGTAGTGGTCCCATGAACACTGAAGCTTTCTTT. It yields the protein CASSGPMNTEAFF.

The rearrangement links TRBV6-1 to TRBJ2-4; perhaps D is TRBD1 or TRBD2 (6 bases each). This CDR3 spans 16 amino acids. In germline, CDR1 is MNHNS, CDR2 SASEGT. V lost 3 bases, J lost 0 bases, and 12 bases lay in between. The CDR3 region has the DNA TGTGCCAGCAGTGAGTTACAGGGACTAGCCAAAAACATTCAGTACTTC. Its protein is CASSELQGLAKNIQYF.

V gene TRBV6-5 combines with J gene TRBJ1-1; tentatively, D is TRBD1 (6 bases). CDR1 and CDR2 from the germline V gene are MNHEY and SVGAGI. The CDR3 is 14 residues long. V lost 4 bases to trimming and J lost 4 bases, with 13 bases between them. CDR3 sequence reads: CASSSHREGTEAFF. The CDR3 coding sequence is TGTGCCAGCAGTTCCCACAGGGAGGGCACTGAAGCTTTCTTT.

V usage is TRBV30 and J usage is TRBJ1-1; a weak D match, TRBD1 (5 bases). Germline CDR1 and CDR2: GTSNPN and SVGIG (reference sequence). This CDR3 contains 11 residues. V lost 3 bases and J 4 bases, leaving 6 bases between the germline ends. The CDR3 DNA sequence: TGTGCCTGGAGCCAGGGCACTGAAGCTTTCTTT. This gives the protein CAWSQGTEAFF.

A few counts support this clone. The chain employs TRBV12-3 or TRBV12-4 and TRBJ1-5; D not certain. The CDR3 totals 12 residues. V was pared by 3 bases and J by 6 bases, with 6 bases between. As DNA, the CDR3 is TGTGCCAGCAGTTTTGAAGTTCAGCCCCAGCATTTT. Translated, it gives CASSFEVQPQHF.

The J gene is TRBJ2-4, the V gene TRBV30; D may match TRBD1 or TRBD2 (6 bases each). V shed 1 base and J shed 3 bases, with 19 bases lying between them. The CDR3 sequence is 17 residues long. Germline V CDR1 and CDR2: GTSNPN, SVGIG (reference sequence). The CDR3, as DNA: TGTGCCTGGAGTGCCCGAACAGGGACTTTAGGCAAAAACATTCAGTACTTC. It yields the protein CAWSARTGTLGKNIQYF.

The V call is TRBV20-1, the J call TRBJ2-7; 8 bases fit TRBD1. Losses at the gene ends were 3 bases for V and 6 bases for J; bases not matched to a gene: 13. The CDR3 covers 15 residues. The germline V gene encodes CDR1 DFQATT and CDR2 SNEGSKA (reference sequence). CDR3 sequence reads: CSASLRDRTFSEQYF. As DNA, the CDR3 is TGCAGTGCTAGTCTCCGGGACAGGACGTTCAGCGAGCAGTACTTC.

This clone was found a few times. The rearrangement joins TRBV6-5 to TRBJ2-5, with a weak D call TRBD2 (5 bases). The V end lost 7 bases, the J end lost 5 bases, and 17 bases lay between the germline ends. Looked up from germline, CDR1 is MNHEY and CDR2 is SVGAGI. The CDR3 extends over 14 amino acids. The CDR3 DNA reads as TGTGCCAGCACTCTGGGCAGAGGGCAGGAGACCCAGTACTTC. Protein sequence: CASTLGRGQETQYF.

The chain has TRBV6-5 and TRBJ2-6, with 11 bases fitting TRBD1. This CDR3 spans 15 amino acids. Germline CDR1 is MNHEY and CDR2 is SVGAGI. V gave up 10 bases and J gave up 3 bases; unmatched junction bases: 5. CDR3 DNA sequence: TGTGCCACCAGGACAGGGGGCATTGGGGCCAACGTCCTGACTTTC. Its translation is CATRTGGIGANVLTF.